Below are 27 T cell receptor beta chains sequenced from a single sample in a study of regulatory T cells in long-lasting Graves disease. Stated time point: persistent/refractory GD, antithyroid drugs over 5 years with positive TRAb. PBMC RNA was the source of the TCR library. Arm-PCR of CDR3 regions and iRepertoire HTBI primers were used to build TCR beta libraries. TCRdb reprocessed the multiplex PCR reads with MiXCR, giving one entry per CDR3 protein. The sample lists a few hundred thousand distinct CDR3 sequences; more than 20% were seen once. The sample in question was peripheral blood mononuclear cells (PBMCs), obtained when the disease was refractory, from a patient treated with antithyroid drugs. The source is a woman in her 40s with Graves disease.

With respect to this clonotype: The junction departs from the called germline gene at one end, perhaps through a read error. The chain joins TRBV7-9 to TRBJ1-1, with D possibly matching TRBD1 (6 bases). CDR3 length: 13 residues. Per germline, CDR1 SEHNR and CDR2 FQNEAQ (reference sequence). The chain's CDR3 is CASSLTGGGEASF. The CDR3 DNA follows: TGTGCCAGCAGCTTAACAGGAGGGGGAGAAGCTTCCTTT.

Many counts were recorded for this clonotype. This chain links TRBV12-3 or TRBV12-4 with TRBJ1-2; D is unclear. The CDR3 is 14 amino acids. Trimming took off 6 bases at V and 7 bases at J, with 18 bases between the two ends. CDR3 amino acids: CASSPTPLALGYTF. The DNA of the CDR3 is TGTGCCAGCAGCCCCACCCCCCTCGCTCTTGGCTACACCTTC.

This chain uses TRBV7-9 with TRBJ2-3, with D maybe TRBD1 (6 bases). This CDR3 comprises 16 residues. The germline CDR1 and CDR2 sequences are SEHNR and FQNEAQ (reference sequence). The germline V and J ends were trimmed by 4 bases and 1 base, with 15 bases remaining between them. CDR3 coding DNA: TGTGCCAGCAGCTATGAACAGGGATGGGGCACAGATACGCAGTATTTT. Encoded protein: CASSYEQGWGTDTQYF.

This clonotype was seen more than once but under ten times. Here the CDR3 DNA reads TGTGCCAGCAGCGTAGCTTTTGAGAACACTGAAGCTTTCTTT. It encodes CASSVAFENTEAFF. J is TRBJ1-1 and V is TRBV9; D not resolved. CDR1 is SGDLS and CDR2 is YYNGEE in the germline V gene. Trimming stripped 0 bases from V and 1 base from J, with 7 bases between. The CDR3 loop spans 14 amino acids.

This clonotype appeared a few times. The chain recombines TRBV30 with TRBJ1-5; D gene unclear. CDR1 GTSNPN and CDR2 SVGIG come from the germline V gene (reference sequence). The CDR3 is made up of 14 amino acids. Trimming removed 5 bases from V and 4 bases from J, with 15 bases in between. DNA of the CDR3: TGTGCCTGGCGTGGACCCCTGGGGAATCAGCCCCAGCATTTT. Translating it yields CAWRGPLGNQPQHF.

This clonotype showed up many times. J is TRBJ2-5 and V is TRBV28, with 7 bases identical to TRBD1. J lost 5 bases, V lost 10 bases, and 16 bases had no gene match. The CDR3 is 15 residues long. Germline values: CDR1 MDHEN, CDR2 SYDVKM. CDR3 sequence (DNA): TGTGCCACGGACCCGAGATGGGACAGAGGGGAGACCCAGTACTTC. Its protein is CATDPRWDRGETQYF.

Of note for this clonotype: This may be a read error: a much more frequent sequence differs by one nucleotide. This CDR3 fails to terminate in the conserved phenylalanine or tryptophan, so it likely reflects a read error. This chain links TRBV10-3 with TRBJ2-5, with 8 positions matching TRBD1. This CDR3 region has 13 residues. Trimming took 10 bases from V and 0 from J; bases not matched to a gene: 4. Germline V CDR1 and CDR2: ENHRY, SYGVKD. For the CDR3, the DNA is TGTGCCACCAACAGGGGGAACCAAGAGACCCAGTACTCC. Protein: CATNRGNQETQYS.

In its sample, this clonotype was seen a few times. The chain uses TRBV11-2 and TRBJ2-1; D is possibly TRBD2 (5 bases). The ends were cut back, 8 bases at V and 0 bases at J, with 29 bases in the middle. The CDR3 is 20 amino acids. In germline, CDR1 is SGHAT, CDR2 FQNNGV. The CDR3 DNA reads as TGTGCCAGCCGACTTGGGAGAAGCGGTAGACTGCTGAGCTCCTACAATGAGCAGTTCTTC. Its protein product is CASRLGRSGRLLSSYNEQFF.

This clonotype has more than one count but fewer than ten. The rearrangement joins TRBV9 to TRBJ1-1, with TRBD1 as a possible D gene (5 bases). The CDR3 has 13 residues. Germline V gene lookup returns CDR1 SGDLS and CDR2 YYNGEE. The V and J ends lost 4 bases and 4 bases respectively, with 11 bases between them. CDR3 nucleotides: TGTGCCAGCAGCCCTGGGGGGATCACTGAAGCTTTCTTT. Translated: CASSPGGITEAFF.

This clonotype occurred many times. The rearrangement joins TRBV28 to TRBJ2-7; no clear D gene. The CDR3 is 13 amino acids. Deletions cut 3 bases from V and 0 bases from J, with 6 bases between. Germline V gene data show CDR1 as MDHEN and CDR2 as SYDVKM. The CDR3 is CASSFQLSYEQYF. CDR3 sequence (DNA): TGTGCCAGCAGTTTCCAGCTCTCCTACGAGCAGTACTTC.

This clonotype came up many times. This chain connects TRBV3-1 to TRBJ2-7; 13 positions match TRBD2. This CDR3 is built from 13 residues. V was pared by 3 bases and J by 7 bases, with 0 bases of the junction left unmatched. Looked up from germline, CDR1 is LGHDT and CDR2 is YNNKEL (reference sequence). CDR3 nucleotide sequence: TGTGCCAGCAGCCAGGGACTAGCGGGGGAGCAGTACTTC. Protein: CASSQGLAGEQYF.

The chain is built from TRBV20-1 and TRBJ2-5, with D possibly matching TRBD2 (5 bases). V lost 0 bases and J lost 5, with 25 bases in between. The germline CDR1 and CDR2 sequences are DFQATT and SNEGSKA (reference sequence). The CDR3 runs 18 residues. The DNA of the CDR3 is TGCAGTGCTAGAGATTTTGATAGCGCCACTTGGATTGGGGAGACCCAGTACTTC. Its protein product is CSARDFDSATWIGETQYF.

This clonotype has a count of ten or more. The J gene is TRBJ2-7, the V gene TRBV7-8; D perhaps matches TRBD1 (5 bases). The V and J ends lost 5 bases and 4 bases respectively, with 24 bases between them. The germline gives CDR1 SGHVS, CDR2 FQNEAQ. This CDR3 has 17 amino acids. CDR3 residues: CASSGRGSRPNSYEQYF. CDR3 nucleotides: TGTGCCAGCAGCGGTAGGGGCTCGCGACCCAACTCTTACGAGCAGTACTTC.

The chain combines TRBV5-6 with TRBJ1-5, with D possibly TRBD1 on 6 matching bases. This CDR3 contains 17 residues. Germline V lookup: CDR1 SGHDT, CDR2 YYEEEE. The V gene lost 4 bases and the J gene lost 4 bases, with 21 bases spanning the gap. As DNA, the CDR3 is TGTGCCAGCAGCCCAGGGAGGGGGAGGCTTGTGAATCAGCCCCAGCATTTT. This translates into CASSPGRGRLVNQPQHF.

The gene calls are TRBV3-1 and TRBJ2-5; TRBD1 matches 10 bases. CDR1 LGHDT and CDR2 YNNKEL come from the germline V gene (reference sequence). V gave up 0 bases and J gave up 0 bases; unmatched junction bases: 4. This CDR3 spans 17 amino acids. CDR3 residues: CASSQDGGQGYQETQYF. The CDR3 nucleotides read TGTGCCAGCAGCCAAGATGGGGGACAGGGGTACCAAGAGACCCAGTACTTC.

This clonotype was seen only a few times. This rearrangement joins TRBV12-3 or TRBV12-4 to TRBJ2-1, with TRBD1 as a possible D gene (7 bases). V was shortened by 3 bases and J by 9 bases, with 21 bases between the two germline ends. The CDR3 contains 16 residues. The CDR3 loop is CASSLGEGAPGVEQFF. CDR3 nucleotide sequence: TGTGCCAGCAGTTTGGGAGAGGGGGCGCCGGGGGTTGAGCAGTTCTTC.

Turning to this clonotype: A much larger clone differs by one base, so this may be a read error. This sequence joins TRBV3-1 and TRBJ2-7; D is ambiguous. Germline values: CDR1 LGHDT, CDR2 YNNKEL (reference sequence). CDR3 length: 11 amino acids. CDR3 bases: TGTGCCAGCAGCCAAGTCAACGAGCGGTACTTC. Residues: CASSQVNERYF.

The chain uses TRBV5-4 and TRBJ1-4, with D perhaps matching TRBD1 (6 bases). Germline V gene lookup returns CDR1 SGHNT and CDR2 YYREEE (reference sequence). V was trimmed by 3 bases and J by 3 bases, leaving 12 bases between them. This CDR3 spans 15 amino acids. CDR3 residues: CASSSGEGSNEKLFF. The CDR3 DNA reads as TGTGCCAGCAGCTCAGGGGAGGGATCTAATGAAAAACTGTTTTTT. Full variable domain (missing parts from reference TRBV5-4 and TRBJ1-4): ETGVTQSPTHLIKTRGQQVTLRCSSQSGHNTVSWYQQALGQGPQFIFQYYREEENGRGNFPPRFSGLQFPNYSSELNVNALELDDSALYLCASSSGEGSNEKLFFGSGTQLSVL.

This clonotype was seen more than once but under ten times. The chain carries TRBV28 and TRBJ2-3, with 7 bases lining up with TRBD2. The CDR3 contains 16 residues. The V and J ends lost 4 bases and 2 bases, in that order; junction bases with no gene match: 9. Germline values: CDR1 MDHEN, CDR2 SYDVKM. The DNA of the CDR3 is TGTGCCAGCAGTTCGTATCTAGCGGAGTACACAGATACGCAGTATTTT. Protein sequence: CASSSYLAEYTDTQYF.

The CDR3 DNA reads TGTGCCAGCAGTGCGTATACAGGGTTTCAGCCCCAGCATTTT. This encodes CASSAYTGFQPQHF. The genes are TRBV12-3 or TRBV12-4 and TRBJ1-5; the D gene is possibly TRBD1 (6 bases). The CDR3 is made up of 14 amino acids. V shed 5 bases and J shed 6 bases, with 14 bases lying between them.

In this sample, this clonotype turned up a few times. The chain carries TRBV10-3 and TRBJ2-5; no reliable D call. V shed 3 bases and J shed 2 bases, with 16 bases lying between them. The CDR3 is made up of 16 amino acids. Per the germline V gene, CDR1 is ENHRY and CDR2 is SYGVKD. The CDR3 loop is CAISDSVSTDQETQYF. CDR3 nucleotide sequence: TGTGCCATCAGTGATTCAGTCAGTACAGATCAAGAGACCCAGTACTTC.

The gene calls are TRBV11-2 and TRBJ2-3; 11 nucleotides agree with TRBD2. This CDR3 spans 16 amino acids. Germline assignment: CDR1 SGHAT and CDR2 FQNNGV. Trimming removed 7 bases from V and 3 bases from J; junction bases left unmatched: 9. The CDR3, as DNA: TGTGCCAGCACCCCTACTAGCGGGAGTCGGACAGATACGCAGTATTTT. It specifies CASTPTSGSRTDTQYF.

V and J are TRBV28 and TRBJ1-3; D is undetermined. V lost 3 bases and J lost 6, with 6 bases in between. The CDR3 runs to 12 residues. Germline values: CDR1 MDHEN, CDR2 SYDVKM. The CDR3 region has the DNA TGTGCCAGCAGTTTCTGGGAAAACACCATATATTTT. It encodes CASSFWENTIYF.

J is TRBJ2-7 and V is TRBV24-1; weak D call: TRBD2 (5 bases). From germline, CDR1 is KGHDR and CDR2 SFDVKD. The length of the CDR3 is 12 residues. Deletions cut 7 bases from V and 7 bases from J, with 13 bases between. In nucleotides, the CDR3 is TGTGCCACCAGGGGATCACTAGATGAGCAGTACTTC. This gives the protein CATRGSLDEQYF.

This clonotype was seen a handful of times. The chain joins TRBV7-2 to TRBJ1-5; D uncertain. Germline loops: CDR1 SGHTA, CDR2 FQGNSA. The CDR3 loop spans 16 amino acids. With 1 base removed from V and 4 bases from J, the gap between germline ends came to 14 bases. The CDR3 spells CASSLEGRLPNQPQHF. CDR3 coding DNA: TGTGCCAGCAGCTTAGAAGGCAGACTGCCTAATCAGCCCCAGCATTTT.

This clonotype was seen repeatedly, ten times or more. The V and J genes are TRBV6-2 or TRBV6-3 and TRBJ1-1; possibly TRBD1 for D (5 bases). CDR3 length: 14 amino acids. V shed 2 bases and J shed 9 bases, with 16 bases lying between them. In germline, CDR1 is MNHEY, CDR2 SVGEGT. DNA for the CDR3: TGTGCCAGCAGTTACGGGGAGGGGCGCGGGAAAGCTTTCTTT. This sequence encodes CASSYGEGRGKAFF.

Of note for this clonotype: The junction and the germline gene differ at one end; a read error may be behind it. The J gene is TRBJ2-6, the V gene TRBV11-2; D is possibly TRBD1 or TRBD2 (5 bases each). This CDR3 spans 16 amino acids. CDR1 and CDR2 from the germline V gene are SGHAT and FQNNGV. The CDR3 loop reads CAGSSGTAAGANVLTF. As DNA, the CDR3 is TGTGCCGGCAGCTCAGGGACCGCCGCTGGGGCCAACGTCCTGACTTTC.